The clone carrying this TCR beta chain was counted a single time. The antigen is unknown. This specimen comes from a study of shared clonotypes between healthy human individuals. General study findings and limits: In a handful of donors, about 5% of naive CD4 clonotypes appeared in common.

Deletions cut 10 bases from V and 2 bases from J, with 14 bases between. CDR3 size: 13 residues. In germline, CDR1 is MNHNS, CDR2 SASEGT. Once extracted for a subset, genomic DNA was divided evenly among several immunoSEQ plates. Method: immunoSEQ multiplex PCR; TCRdb's copy keeps in-frame clones and lacks some. The repertoire includes approximately 2.5 million clones, roughly 92% of them detected once, and roughly 0.14% sits in the top ten. The receptor was derived from a man aged 18 to 30 in good health. The sequenced sample was naive CD4+ T cells sorted from blood. The subset here: CD45RA+ positively selected. This sequence joins TRBV6-1 and TRBJ1-2; no clear D. The CDR3 region has the DNA TGTGCCACCGACTTACACCGAAACTATGGCTACACCTTC. It translates to CATDLHRNYGYTF.